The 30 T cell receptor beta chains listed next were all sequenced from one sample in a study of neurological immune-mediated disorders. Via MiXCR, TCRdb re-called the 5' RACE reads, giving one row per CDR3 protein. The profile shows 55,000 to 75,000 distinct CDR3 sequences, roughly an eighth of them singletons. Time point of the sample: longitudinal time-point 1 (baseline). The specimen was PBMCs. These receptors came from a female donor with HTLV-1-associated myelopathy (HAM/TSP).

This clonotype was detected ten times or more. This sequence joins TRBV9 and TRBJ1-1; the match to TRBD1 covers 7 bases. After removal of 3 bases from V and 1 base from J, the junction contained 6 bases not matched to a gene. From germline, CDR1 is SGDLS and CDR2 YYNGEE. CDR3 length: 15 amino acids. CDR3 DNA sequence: TGTGCCAGCAGCGCGGAGGGGACAGCGAACACTGAAGCTTTCTTT. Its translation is CASSAEGTANTEAFF.

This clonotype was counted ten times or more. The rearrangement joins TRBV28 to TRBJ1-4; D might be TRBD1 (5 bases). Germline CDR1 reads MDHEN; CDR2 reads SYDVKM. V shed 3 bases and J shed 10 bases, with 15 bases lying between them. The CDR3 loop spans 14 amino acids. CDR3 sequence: CASSFSQGVRKLFF. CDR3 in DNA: TGTGCCAGCAGTTTTAGTCAGGGCGTGCGAAAACTGTTTTTT.

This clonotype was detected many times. In DNA form, the CDR3 reads TGTGCCAGTAGTAGCCGGGACAGGGCTTACACCGGGGAGCTGTTTTTT. Translated, it gives CASSSRDRAYTGELFF. The chain has TRBV19 and TRBJ2-2; 9 bases align to TRBD1. The CDR3 consists of 16 residues. The J segment lost 3 bases and the V segment lost 4 bases, leaving 6 bases of the junction unmatched. Germline lookup yields CDR1 LNHDA and CDR2 SQIVND (reference sequence).

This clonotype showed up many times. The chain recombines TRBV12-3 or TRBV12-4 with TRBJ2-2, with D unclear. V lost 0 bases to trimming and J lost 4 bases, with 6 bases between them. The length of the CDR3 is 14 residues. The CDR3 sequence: CASSLASLTGELFF. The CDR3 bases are TGTGCCAGCAGTTTAGCAAGTCTCACCGGGGAGCTGTTTTTT.

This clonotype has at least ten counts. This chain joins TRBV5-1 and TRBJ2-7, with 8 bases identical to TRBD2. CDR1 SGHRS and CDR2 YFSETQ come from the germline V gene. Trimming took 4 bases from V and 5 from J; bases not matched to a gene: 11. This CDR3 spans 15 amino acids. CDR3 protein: CASSPAAGEGNEQYF. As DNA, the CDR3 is TGCGCCAGCAGCCCCGCAGCGGGGGAAGGCAACGAGCAGTACTTC.

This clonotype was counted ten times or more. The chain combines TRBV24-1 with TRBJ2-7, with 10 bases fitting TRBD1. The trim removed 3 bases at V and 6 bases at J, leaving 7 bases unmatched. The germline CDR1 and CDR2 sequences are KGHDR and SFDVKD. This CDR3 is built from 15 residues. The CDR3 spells CATSDPGTGVSEQYF. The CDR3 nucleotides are TGTGCCACCAGTGATCCCGGGACAGGGGTTTCCGAGCAGTACTTC.

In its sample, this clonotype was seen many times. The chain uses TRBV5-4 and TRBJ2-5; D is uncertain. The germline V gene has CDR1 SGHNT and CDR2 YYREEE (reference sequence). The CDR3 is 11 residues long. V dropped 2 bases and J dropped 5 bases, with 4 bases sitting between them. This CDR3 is CASSFRETQYF. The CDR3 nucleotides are TGTGCCAGCAGCTTTCGGGAGACCCAGTACTTC. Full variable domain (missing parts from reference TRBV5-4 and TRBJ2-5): ETGVTQSPTHLIKTRGQQVTLRCSSQSGHNTVSWYQQALGQGPQFIFQYYREEENGRGNFPPRFSGLQFPNYSSELNVNALELDDSALYLCASSFRETQYFGPGTRLLVL.

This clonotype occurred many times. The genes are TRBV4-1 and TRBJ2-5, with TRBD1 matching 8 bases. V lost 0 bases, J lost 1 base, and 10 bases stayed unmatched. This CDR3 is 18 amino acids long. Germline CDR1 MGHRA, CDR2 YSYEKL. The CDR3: CASSQERWTGSAQETQYF. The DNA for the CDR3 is TGCGCCAGCAGCCAAGAAAGATGGACAGGGTCAGCCCAAGAGACCCAGTACTTC.

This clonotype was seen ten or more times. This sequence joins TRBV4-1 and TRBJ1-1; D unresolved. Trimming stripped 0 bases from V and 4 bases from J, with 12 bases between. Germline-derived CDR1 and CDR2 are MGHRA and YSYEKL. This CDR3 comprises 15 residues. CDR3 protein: CASSQERRLGTEAFF. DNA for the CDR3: TGCGCCAGCAGCCAAGAACGCCGCCTGGGCACTGAAGCTTTCTTT.

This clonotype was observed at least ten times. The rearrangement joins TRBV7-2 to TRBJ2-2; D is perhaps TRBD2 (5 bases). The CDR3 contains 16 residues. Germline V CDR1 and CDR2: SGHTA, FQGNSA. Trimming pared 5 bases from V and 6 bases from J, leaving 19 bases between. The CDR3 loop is CASSRNYPNGAGELFF. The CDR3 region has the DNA TGTGCCAGCAGCCGAAACTACCCGAACGGGGCCGGGGAGCTGTTTTTT.

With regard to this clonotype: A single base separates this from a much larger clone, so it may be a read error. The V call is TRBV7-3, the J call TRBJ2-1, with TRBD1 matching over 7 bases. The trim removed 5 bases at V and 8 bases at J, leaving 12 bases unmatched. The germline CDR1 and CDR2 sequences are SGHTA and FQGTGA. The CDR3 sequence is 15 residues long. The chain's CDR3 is CASSITGDRFHEQFF. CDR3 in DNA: TGTGCCAGCAGCATTACAGGGGATCGGTTCCATGAGCAGTTCTTC.

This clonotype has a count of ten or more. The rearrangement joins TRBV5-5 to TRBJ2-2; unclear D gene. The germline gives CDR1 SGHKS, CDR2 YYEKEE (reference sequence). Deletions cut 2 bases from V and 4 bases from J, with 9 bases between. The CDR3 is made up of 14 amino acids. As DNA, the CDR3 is TGTGCCAGCAGCTTCTCCCAGGTCACCGGGGAGCTGTTTTTT. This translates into CASSFSQVTGELFF.

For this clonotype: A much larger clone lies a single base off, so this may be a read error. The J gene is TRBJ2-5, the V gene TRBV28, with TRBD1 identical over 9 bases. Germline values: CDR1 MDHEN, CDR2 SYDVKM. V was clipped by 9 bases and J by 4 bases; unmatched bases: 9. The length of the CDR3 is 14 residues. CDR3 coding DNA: TGTGCCAGTGCGTCGGGACAGGGACCAGAGACCCAGTACTTC. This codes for CASASGQGPETQYF.

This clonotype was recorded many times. In DNA form, the CDR3 reads TGCGCCAGCAGCTTGGTCCGAGGTCGTGCAGATACGCAGTATTTT. This codes for CASSLVRGRADTQYF. The chain combines TRBV5-1 with TRBJ2-3; D ambiguous. This CDR3 region has 15 residues. Germline CDR1 and CDR2: SGHRS and YFSETQ. Trimming cost V 0 bases and J 4 bases, with 12 bases left between them.

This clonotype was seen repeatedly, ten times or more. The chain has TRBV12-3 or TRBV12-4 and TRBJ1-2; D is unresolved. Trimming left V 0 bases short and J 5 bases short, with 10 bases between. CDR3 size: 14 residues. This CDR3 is CASSLATGNYGYTF. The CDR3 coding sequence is TGTGCCAGCAGTTTAGCGACGGGAAATTATGGCTACACCTTC.

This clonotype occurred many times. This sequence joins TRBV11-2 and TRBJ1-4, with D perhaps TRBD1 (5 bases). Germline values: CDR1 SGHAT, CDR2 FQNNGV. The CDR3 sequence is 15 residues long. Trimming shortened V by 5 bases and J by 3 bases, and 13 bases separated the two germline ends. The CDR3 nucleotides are TGTGCCAGCAGCCCATTGGGGGATGCTAATGAAAAACTGTTTTTT. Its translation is CASSPLGDANEKLFF.

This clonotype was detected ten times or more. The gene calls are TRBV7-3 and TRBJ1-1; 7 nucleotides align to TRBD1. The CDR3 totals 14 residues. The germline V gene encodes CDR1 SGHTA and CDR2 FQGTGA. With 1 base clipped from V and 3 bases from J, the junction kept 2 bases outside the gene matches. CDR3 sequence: CASSLRQGDTEAFF. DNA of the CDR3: TGTGCCAGCAGCTTAAGGCAGGGGGACACTGAAGCTTTCTTT.

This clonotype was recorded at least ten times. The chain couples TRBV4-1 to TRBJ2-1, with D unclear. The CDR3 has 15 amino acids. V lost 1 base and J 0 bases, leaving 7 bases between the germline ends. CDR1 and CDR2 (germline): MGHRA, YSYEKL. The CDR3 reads CASSQVRSSYNEQFF. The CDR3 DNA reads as TGCGCCAGCAGCCAAGTCAGGAGCTCCTACAATGAGCAGTTCTTC.

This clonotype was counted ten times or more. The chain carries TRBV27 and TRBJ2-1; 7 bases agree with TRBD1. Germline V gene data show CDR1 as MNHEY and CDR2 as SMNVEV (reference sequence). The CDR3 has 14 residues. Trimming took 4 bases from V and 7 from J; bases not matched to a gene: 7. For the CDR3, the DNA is TGTGCCAGCAGTTCCCGACAGGGTGGGAATGAGCAGTTCTTC. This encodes CASSSRQGGNEQFF.

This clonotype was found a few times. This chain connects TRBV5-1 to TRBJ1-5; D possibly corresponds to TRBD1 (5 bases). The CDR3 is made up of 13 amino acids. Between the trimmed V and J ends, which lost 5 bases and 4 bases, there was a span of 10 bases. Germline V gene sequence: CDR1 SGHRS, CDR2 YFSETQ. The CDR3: CASRGEPNQPQHF. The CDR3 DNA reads TGCGCCAGCAGAGGGGAGCCAAATCAGCCCCAGCATTTT. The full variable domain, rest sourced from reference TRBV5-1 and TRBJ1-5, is KAGVTQTPRYLIKTRGQQVTLSCSPISGHRSVSWYQQTPGQGLQFLFEYFSETQRNKGNFPGRFSGRQFSNSRSEMNVSTLELGDSALYLCASRGEPNQPQHFGDGTRLSIL.

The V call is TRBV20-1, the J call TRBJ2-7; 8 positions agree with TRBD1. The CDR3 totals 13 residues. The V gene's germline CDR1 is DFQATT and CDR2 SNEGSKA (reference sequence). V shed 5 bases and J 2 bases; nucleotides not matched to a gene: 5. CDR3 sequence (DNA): TGCAGTGCTGGACAGGGTGGTACCTACGAGCAGTACTTC. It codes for CSAGQGGTYEQYF.

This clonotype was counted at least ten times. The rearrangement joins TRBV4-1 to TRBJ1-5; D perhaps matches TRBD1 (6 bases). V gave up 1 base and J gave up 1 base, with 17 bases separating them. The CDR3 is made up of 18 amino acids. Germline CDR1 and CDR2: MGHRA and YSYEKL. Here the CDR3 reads CASSQGRQEEGSNQPQHF. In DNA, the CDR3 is TGCGCCAGCAGCCAAGGACGACAGGAGGAAGGAAGCAATCAGCCCCAGCATTTT.

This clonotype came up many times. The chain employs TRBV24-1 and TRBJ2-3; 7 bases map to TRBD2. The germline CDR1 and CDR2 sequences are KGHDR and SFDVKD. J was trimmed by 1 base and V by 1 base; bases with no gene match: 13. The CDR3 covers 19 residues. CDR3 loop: CATSDLRDGTAGGTDTQYF. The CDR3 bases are TGTGCCACCAGTGATTTAAGGGACGGGACGGCGGGGGGCACAGATACGCAGTATTTT.

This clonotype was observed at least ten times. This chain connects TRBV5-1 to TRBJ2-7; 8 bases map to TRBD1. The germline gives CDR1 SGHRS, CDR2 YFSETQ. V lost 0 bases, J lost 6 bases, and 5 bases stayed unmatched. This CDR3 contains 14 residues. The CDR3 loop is CASSLGDRGREQYF. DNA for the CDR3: TGCGCCAGCAGCTTGGGTGACAGGGGACGCGAGCAGTACTTC.

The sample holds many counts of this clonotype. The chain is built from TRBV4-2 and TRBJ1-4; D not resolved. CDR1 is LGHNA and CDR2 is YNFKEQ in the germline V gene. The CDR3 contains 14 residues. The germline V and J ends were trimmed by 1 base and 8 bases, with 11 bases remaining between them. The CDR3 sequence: CASSQGPDGEKLFF. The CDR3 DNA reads TGTGCCAGCAGCCAAGGGCCCGACGGGGAAAAACTGTTTTTT.

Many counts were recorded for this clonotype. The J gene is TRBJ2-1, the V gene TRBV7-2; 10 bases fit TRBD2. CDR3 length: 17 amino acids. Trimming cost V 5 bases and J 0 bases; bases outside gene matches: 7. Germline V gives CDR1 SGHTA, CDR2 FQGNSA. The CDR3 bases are TGTGCCAGCAGCCCCCGACTAGCGGGCAACTCCTACAATGAGCAGTTCTTC. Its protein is CASSPRLAGNSYNEQFF. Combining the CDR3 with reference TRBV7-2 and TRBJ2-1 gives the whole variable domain GAGVSQSPSNKVTEKGKDVELRCDPISGHTALYWYRQSLGQGLEFLIYFQGNSAPDKSGLPSDRFSAERTGGSVSTLTIQRTQQEDSAVYLCASSPRLAGNSYNEQFFGPGTRLTVL.

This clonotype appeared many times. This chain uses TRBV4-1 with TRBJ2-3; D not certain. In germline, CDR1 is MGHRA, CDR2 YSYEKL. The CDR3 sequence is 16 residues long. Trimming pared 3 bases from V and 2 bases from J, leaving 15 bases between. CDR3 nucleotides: TGCGCCAGCAGCCAGGGAAAGATGACGGACACAGATACGCAGTATTTT. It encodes CASSQGKMTDTDTQYF.

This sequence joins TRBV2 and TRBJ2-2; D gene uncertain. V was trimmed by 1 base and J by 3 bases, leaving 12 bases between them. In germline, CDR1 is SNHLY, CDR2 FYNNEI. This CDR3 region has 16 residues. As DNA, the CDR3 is TGTGCCAGCAGTGAAGGACCCCTTCTCTACACCGGGGAGCTGTTTTTT. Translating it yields CASSEGPLLYTGELFF. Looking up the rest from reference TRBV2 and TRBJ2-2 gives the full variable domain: EPEVTQTPSHQVTQMGQEVILRCVPISNHLYFYWYRQILGQKVEFLVSFYNNEISEKSEIFDDQFSVERPDGSNFTLKIRSTKLEDSAMYFCASSEGPLLYTGELFFGEGSRLTVL.

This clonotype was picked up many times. CDR3 in amino acids: CASSVTANDYGYTF. CDR3 in DNA: TGTGCCAGCAGCGTTACCGCGAACGACTATGGCTACACCTTC. V is TRBV9 and J is TRBJ1-2; D is unclear. The germline gives CDR1 SGDLS, CDR2 YYNGEE. The CDR3 runs to 14 residues. V lost 2 bases to trimming and J lost 3 bases, with 11 bases between them.

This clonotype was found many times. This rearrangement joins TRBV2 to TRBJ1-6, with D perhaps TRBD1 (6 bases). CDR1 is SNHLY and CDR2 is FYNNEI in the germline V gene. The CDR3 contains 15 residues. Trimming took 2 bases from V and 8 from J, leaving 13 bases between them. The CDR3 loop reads CASSEIGGGDSPLHF. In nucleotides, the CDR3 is TGTGCCAGCAGTGAAATAGGGGGTGGGGATTCACCCCTCCACTTT. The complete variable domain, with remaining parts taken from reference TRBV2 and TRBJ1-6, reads EPEVTQTPSHQVTQMGQEVILRCVPISNHLYFYWYRQILGQKVEFLVSFYNNEISEKSEIFDDQFSVERPDGSNFTLKIRSTKLEDSAMYFCASSEIGGGDSPLHFGNGTRLTVT.